This T cell receptor beta chain was identified during a study of blood T cell repertoires in COVID-19. Across the study: Samples taken during acute and convalescent COVID-19 were collected in the United States, Italy and Spain. T cells, B-cell-depleted T cells, or PBMCs supplied cDNA or gDNA.

The authors' processing: Amplified reference gene primers provided the basis for estimating nucleated cell counts. Data came from immunoSEQ multiplex PCR; TCRdb stores just in-frame clones and leaves some out. D and trimming were read from the DNA, whereas the V and J calls and clone size are those reported in that table. The sample consists of roughly 120,000 clones, 86% of them appearing once. Trimming left V 4 bases short and J 7 bases short, with 11 bases between. This CDR3 has 13 amino acids. Germline CDR1 and CDR2: LGHDT and YNNKEL (reference sequence). This clone appeared a few times. This clonotype was sampled from a human donor in a cohort sampled during active COVID-19. Sequenced input: peripheral blood. V and J are TRBV3-1 (or the pseudogene TRBV3-2) and TRBJ1-5; D possibly corresponds to TRBD1 (5 bases). The CDR3 nucleotides are TGTGCCAGCAGCCCGGGGGGACGACAGCCCCAGCATTTT. Encoded protein: CASSPGGRQPQHF.